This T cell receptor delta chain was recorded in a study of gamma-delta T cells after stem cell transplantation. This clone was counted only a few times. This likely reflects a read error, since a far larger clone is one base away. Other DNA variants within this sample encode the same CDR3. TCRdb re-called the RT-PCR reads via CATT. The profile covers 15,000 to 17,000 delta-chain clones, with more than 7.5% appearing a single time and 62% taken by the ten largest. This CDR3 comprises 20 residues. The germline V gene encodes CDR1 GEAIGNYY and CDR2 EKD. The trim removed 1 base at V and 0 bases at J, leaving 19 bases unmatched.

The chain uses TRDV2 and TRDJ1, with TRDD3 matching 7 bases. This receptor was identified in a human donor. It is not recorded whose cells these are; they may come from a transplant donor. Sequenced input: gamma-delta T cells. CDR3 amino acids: CACDTLPSRAGGSYTDKLIF. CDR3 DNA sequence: TGTGCCTGTGACACTCTACCATCTAGGGCTGGGGGCTCGTACACCGATAAACTCATCTTT.